Listed here are 5 T cell receptor beta chains from one sample, sequenced in a study of blood T cell repertoires in COVID-19. Profiling relied on immunoSEQ multiplex PCR, and the TCRdb table lists in-frame clones only, not all of them. The sample lists 90,000 to 110,000 clones; about 78% were seen once. Sequencing input: peripheral blood. These receptor sequences come from a human donor in a cohort sampled during active or convalescent COVID-19.

The chain uses TRBV29-1 and TRBJ1-3, with D possibly matching TRBD1 (6 bases). CDR3 length: 14 residues. Germline V gene sequence: CDR1 SQVTM, CDR2 ANQGSEA. V lost 6 bases and J 0 bases, leaving 12 bases between the germline ends. The CDR3 region is CSVDLTGSGNTIYF. The DNA for the CDR3 is TGCAGCGTGGATTTGACAGGCTCTGGAAACACCATATATTTT. The full variable domain, with the rest looked up from reference TRBV29-1 and TRBJ1-3, is SAVISQKPSRDICQRGTSLTIQCQVDSQVTMMFWYRQQPGQSLTLIATANQGSEATYESGFVIDKFPISRPNLTFSTLTVSNMSPEDSSIYLCSVDLTGSGNTIYFGEGSWLTVV.

V gene TRBV5-1 combines with J gene TRBJ1-3; 7 bases match TRBD1. After removal of 3 bases from V and 2 bases from J, the junction contained 2 bases not matched to a gene. The CDR3 sequence is 14 residues long. From germline, CDR1 is SGHRS and CDR2 YFSETQ. The CDR3 region has the DNA TGCGCCAGCAGCTCCGGGACAGCTGGAAACACCATATATTTT. It codes for CASSSGTAGNTIYF.

The sample holds a few counts of this clone. This chain joins TRBV4-1 and TRBJ1-2, with 9 bases lining up with TRBD1. From germline, CDR1 is MGHRA and CDR2 YSYEKL. The CDR3 has 18 residues. The trim removed 1 base at V and 2 bases at J, leaving 11 bases unmatched. The CDR3 sequence: CASSQASPGQGLNYGYTF. CDR3 nucleotide sequence: TGCGCCAGCAGCCAAGCCTCTCCGGGACAGGGACTGAACTATGGCTACACCTTC.

This clone was counted between two and nine times. The chain uses TRBV4-1 and TRBJ2-7, with 11 bases matching TRBD2. CDR3 length: 16 residues. The V and J ends lost 3 bases and 5 bases, in that order; junction bases with no gene match: 9. The V gene's germline CDR1 is MGHRA and CDR2 YSYEKL. The CDR3 DNA reads as TGCGCCAGCAGCCACCCTCCGGGACTAGCGGCTAACGAGCAGTACTTC. It yields the protein CASSHPPGLAANEQYF.

This clone occurred a few times. The chain combines TRBV3-1 (or the pseudogene TRBV3-2) with TRBJ2-1; TRBD2 matches at 10 bases. V lost 5 bases, J lost 1 base, and 8 bases stayed unmatched. The CDR3 is 17 residues long. From germline, CDR1 is LGHDT and CDR2 YNNKEL (reference sequence). In DNA, the CDR3 is TGTGCCAGCAGCTCATCTAGCGGGGGATCATCCTACAATGAGCAGTTCTTC. It yields the protein CASSSSSGGSSYNEQFF.